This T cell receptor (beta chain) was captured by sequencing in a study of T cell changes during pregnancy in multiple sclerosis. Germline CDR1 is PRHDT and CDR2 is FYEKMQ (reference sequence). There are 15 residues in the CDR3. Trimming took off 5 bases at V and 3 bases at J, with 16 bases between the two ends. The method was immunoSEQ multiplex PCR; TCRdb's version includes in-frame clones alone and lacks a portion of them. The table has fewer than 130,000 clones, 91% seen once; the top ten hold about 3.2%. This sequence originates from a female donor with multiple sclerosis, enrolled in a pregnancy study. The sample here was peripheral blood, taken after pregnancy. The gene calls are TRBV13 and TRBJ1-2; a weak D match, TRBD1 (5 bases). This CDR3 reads CASSAMGGSHYGYTF. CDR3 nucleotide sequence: TGTGCCAGCAGCGCTATGGGGGGATCTCACTATGGCTACACCTTC.